This entry lists 11 T cell receptor beta chains sequenced from one sample in a study of T cells in Graves' hyperthyroidism and ophthalmopathy. It was RNA transcripts that yielded the amplified TCR beta CDR3 regions. The TCR CDR3 first-round RT-PCR relied on the HTBI primer set. One entry per CDR3 protein, called by TCRdb with MiXCR from the multiplex PCR reads. Of approximately 610,000 distinct CDR3 sequences in the sample, over 15% were seen once. Sequenced material: blood. The source of these receptors is a woman under 30 with Graves' hyperthyroidism.

This clonotype was observed at least ten times. V gene TRBV12-3 or TRBV12-4 combines with J gene TRBJ1-5; a possible D gene is TRBD1 (6 bases). V lost 3 bases to trimming and J lost 0 bases, with 18 bases between them. The CDR3 length is 18 residues. This CDR3 is CASSFGSAGHISNQPQHF. The CDR3 coding sequence is TGTGCCAGCAGTTTCGGTTCCGCGGGACACATTAGCAATCAGCCCCAGCATTTT.

This clonotype was counted at least ten times. The J gene is TRBJ2-1, the V gene TRBV12-3 or TRBV12-4; either TRBD1 or TRBD2 may supply D (5 bases each). V shed 6 bases and J shed 4 bases, with 16 bases lying between them. The CDR3 covers 15 residues. The CDR3: CASRTRDAVYNEQFF. The DNA for the CDR3 is TGTGCCAGCAGAACCCGGGACGCTGTATACAATGAGCAGTTCTTC.

The chain recombines TRBV13 with TRBJ2-1; weak D call: TRBD2 (5 bases). The germline CDR1 and CDR2 sequences are PRHDT and FYEKMQ (reference sequence). The V gene lost 5 bases and the J gene lost 6 bases, with 14 bases spanning the gap. The CDR3 contains 14 residues. For the CDR3, the DNA is TGTGCCAGCAGCGAAACTAGTTTCCGCAATGAGCAGTTCTTC. This codes for CASSETSFRNEQFF.

In its sample, this clonotype was seen a few times. This chain uses TRBV27 with TRBJ2-7; the match to TRBD2 covers 9 bases. With V trimmed by 1 base and J by 3 bases, 13 bases remained unmatched. This CDR3 is 18 amino acids long. In germline, CDR1 is MNHEY, CDR2 SMNVEV (reference sequence). The CDR3 DNA reads as TGTGCCAGCAGTTTATGGGGCCGTGGGCGGGGGGGCCTCTACGAGCAGTACTTC. Its protein product is CASSLWGRGRGGLYEQYF.

The sample holds many counts of this clonotype. The rearrangement uses TRBV24-1 and TRBJ2-7; D unresolved. The length of the CDR3 is 13 residues. V was trimmed by 4 bases and J by 3 bases, leaving 9 bases between them. Looked up from germline, CDR1 is KGHDR and CDR2 is SFDVKD. Written as DNA, the CDR3 is TGTGCCACCAGTGAGACGGGTGGCTACGAGCAGTACTTC. It yields the protein CATSETGGYEQYF.

A word on this clonotype: A read error may be the cause here, since a much bigger clone is one base away. The chain combines TRBV5-6 with TRBJ1-4, with D uncertain. Germline assignment: CDR1 SGHDT and CDR2 YYEEEE. This CDR3 is 15 amino acids long. Trimming cost V 0 bases and J 7 bases, with 13 bases left between them. DNA for the CDR3: TGTGCCAGCAGCTTGGCCAAGGTATTGGCTGAAAAACTGTTTTTT. The encoded protein is CASSLAKVLAEKLFF. The full variable domain, with the rest looked up from reference TRBV5-6 and TRBJ1-4, is DAGVTQSPTHLIKTRGQQVTLRCSPKSGHDTVSWYQQALGQGPQFIFQYYEEEERQRGNFPDRFSGHQFPNYSSELNVNALLLGDSALYLCASSLAKVLAEKLFFGSGTQLSVL.

This clonotype showed up just a few times. The rearrangement links TRBV7-9 to TRBJ2-3; a weak D match, TRBD2 (6 bases). Trimming left V 0 bases short and J 0 bases short, with 13 bases between. Germline V gene lookup returns CDR1 SEHNR and CDR2 FQNEAQ (reference sequence). The CDR3 runs to 17 residues. The CDR3 region is CASSLAASVTSTDTQYF. As DNA, the CDR3 is TGTGCCAGCAGCTTAGCGGCTAGCGTCACTAGCACAGATACGCAGTATTTT.

Only a few counts were recorded for this clonotype. The genes are TRBV27 and TRBJ2-3, with 10 bases lining up with TRBD1. The CDR3 has 15 amino acids. The trim removed 3 bases at V and 7 bases at J, leaving 7 bases unmatched. Germline V gene sequence: CDR1 MNHEY, CDR2 SMNVEV (reference sequence). The chain's CDR3 is CASSFETGGAYTQYF. The CDR3 DNA reads as TGTGCCAGCAGTTTTGAGACAGGGGGCGCTTATACGCAGTATTTT.

Only a few counts were recorded for this clonotype. The chain has TRBV7-9 and TRBJ2-3; D is possibly TRBD1 (6 bases). CDR1 and CDR2 (germline): SEHNR, FQNEAQ (reference sequence). The germline V and J ends were trimmed by 6 bases and 4 bases, with 17 bases remaining between them. The CDR3 consists of 15 residues. The CDR3 reads CASSPDRGRADTQYF. The DNA of the CDR3 is TGTGCCAGCAGTCCGGACAGAGGTCGGGCAGATACGCAGTATTTT.

This clonotype was counted between two and nine times. The chain is built from TRBV5-5 and TRBJ1-4; no definite D call. The length of the CDR3 is 16 residues. Germline V lookup: CDR1 SGHKS, CDR2 YYEKEE (reference sequence). Between the trimmed V and J ends, which lost 0 bases and 8 bases, there was a span of 17 bases. The CDR3 is CASSLEGARTYEKLFF. The CDR3 nucleotides are TGTGCCAGCAGCTTGGAAGGTGCCAGGACTTACGAAAAACTGTTTTTT. Combining the CDR3 with reference TRBV5-5 and TRBJ1-4 gives the whole variable domain DAGVTQSPTHLIKTRGQQVTLRCSPISGHKSVSWYQQVLGQGPQFIFQYYEKEERGRGNFPDRFSARQFPNYSSELNVNALLLGDSALYLCASSLEGARTYEKLFFGSGTQLSVL.

In its sample, this clonotype was seen a few times. This rearrangement joins TRBV18 to TRBJ2-7; 7 bases fit TRBD1. The V gene's germline CDR1 is KGHSH and CDR2 LQKENI. The ends lost 3 bases at V and 3 bases at J; junction bases unmatched: 8. CDR3 size: 15 residues. Here the CDR3 reads CASSPLPGQSYEQYF. The CDR3 DNA follows: TGTGCCAGCTCACCGCTGCCGGGACAGAGCTACGAGCAGTACTTC. Variable domain in full (rest from reference TRBV18 and TRBJ2-7): NAGVMQNPRHLVRRRGQEARLRCSPMKGHSHVYWYRQLPEEGLKFMVYLQKENIIDESGMPKERFSAEFPKEGPSILRIQQVVRGDSAAYFCASSPLPGQSYEQYFGPGTRLTVT.